A selection of T cell receptor beta chains follows, all from one sample in a study of blood T cell repertoires in COVID-19. Repertoires were generated with immunoSEQ multiplex PCR, while TCRdb's copy carries only in-frame clones and drops some. The sample consists of roughly 47,000 clones, 70% to 90% of them appearing once. The sample comprised peripheral blood. The receptor source for this set is a woman older than 75 with COVID-19, enrolled during active disease. Each CDR3 is given with its conserved first and last residue. A D gene is named only where the DNA matches it firmly. The size field is filled for only some rows; it gives once, few, many or a size class.

>TRBD2|TRBJ2-5|TRBV19|-
CASRRLAGAHQETQYF
TGTGCCAGTAGGCGGCTAGCGGGGGCCCACCAAGAGACCCAGTACTTC
>-|TRBJ2-1|TRBV13|few
CASSTGTISYNEQFF
TGTGCCAGCAGCACCGGGACAATCTCCTACAATGAGCAGTTCTTC
>-|TRBJ2-5|TRBV5-1|-
CATRDTEETQYF
TGCGCCACCCGGGACACCGAAGAGACCCAGTACTTC
>-|TRBJ2-7|TRBV3-1/TRBV3-2|-
CASSSGGHPDYEQYF
TGTGCCAGCAGCTCAGGGGGGCACCCGGACTACGAGCAGTACTTC
>-|TRBJ2-7|TRBV29-1|-
CSGGTQYEQYF
TGCAGCGGGGGGACTCAATACGAGCAGTACTTC
>-|TRBJ2-2|TRBV19|-
CASSIAENTGELFF
TGTGCCAGTAGTATAGCAGAGAACACCGGGGAGCTGTTTTTT
>-|TRBJ1-1|TRBV5-1|-
CASSLAKQNTEAFF
TGCGCCAGCAGCTTGGCCAAACAGAACACTGAAGCTTTCTTT
>-|TRBJ2-5|TRBV5-4|few
CASMRGSLAEETQYF
TGTGCCAGCATGAGGGGGAGTCTGGCTGAAGAGACCCAGTACTTC
>TRBD1|TRBJ2-7|TRBV6-5|-
CASSYSGQGDPYEQYF
TGTGCCAGCAGTTACTCAGGCCAGGGGGACCCCTACGAGCAGTACTTC
>-|TRBJ1-5|TRBV12-3/TRBV12-4|-
CASSSGQRGLQHF
TGTGCCAGCAGTTCGGGGCAGAGGGGACTACAGCATTTT
>TRBD2|TRBJ2-3|TRBV6-2/TRBV6-3|-
CASSYSASGVDTQYF
TGTGCCAGCAGTTACTCGGCTAGCGGGGTAGATACGCAGTATTTT
>TRBD2|TRBJ2-5|TRBV7-2|-
CASSSAGLGGETQYF
TGTGCCAGCAGCTCAGCGGGACTAGGAGGGGAGACCCAGTACTTC
>TRBD2|TRBJ2-3|TRBV4-1|-
CASSQHRLAGNTQYF
TGCGCCAGCAGCCAACATAGACTAGCGGGAAATACGCAGTATTTT
>-|TRBJ2-3|TRBV7-2|-
CASSPQPQGDTQYF
TGTGCCAGCAGCCCCCAACCCCAGGGAGATACGCAGTATTTT
>-|TRBJ2-5|TRBV27|-
CASSLGPHGAQYF
TGTGCCAGCAGTTTAGGGCCGCACGGGGCCCAGTACTTC
>-|TRBJ1-1|TRBV6-2/TRBV6-3|-
CASSYYSMNTEAFF
TGTGCCAGCAGTTACTACAGCATGAACACTGAAGCTTTCTTT
>-|TRBJ1-5|TRBV6-2/TRBV6-3|-
CASSYSGGRQPQHF
TGTGCCAGCAGTTACAGCGGGGGGCGGCAGCCCCAGCATTTT
>TRBD1|TRBJ2-7|TRBV18|-
CASSPRTGESYEQYF
TGTGCCAGCTCACCCCGGACAGGGGAGTCCTACGAGCAGTACTTC
>-|TRBJ2-7|TRBV28|-
CASSPGGYEQYF
TGTGCCAGCAGCCCCGGGGGTTACGAGCAGTACTTC
>-|TRBJ2-1|TRBV7-2|-
CASSLGGANEQFF
TGTGCCAGCAGCTTAGGGGGCGCCAATGAGCAGTTCTTC
>TRBD2|TRBJ2-5|TRBV27|-
CASSPTGGAYQETQYF
TGTGCCAGCAGTCCGACCGGGGGGGCTTACCAAGAGACCCAGTACTTC
>TRBD2|TRBJ2-4|TRBV6-2/TRBV6-3|-
CASSLIAGPAVAKNIQYF
TGTGCCAGCAGTTTAATAGCGGGCCCAGCCGTAGCCAAAAACATTCAGTACTTC
>TRBD1|TRBJ2-2|TRBV5-4|-
CASSVFTGVTGELFF
TGTGCCAGCAGCGTTTTTACAGGGGTCACCGGGGAGCTGTTTTTT
>TRBD1|TRBJ2-5|TRBV5-6|-
CASSLAEGRGRRETQYF
TGTGCCAGCAGCTTGGCCGAGGGCAGGGGGCGCAGGGAGACCCAGTACTTC
>TRBD1|TRBJ2-1|TRBV6-6|-
CASSYSTGDYNEQFF
TGTGCCAGCAGTTACTCGACAGGGGACTACAATGAGCAGTTCTTC
>-|TRBJ1-2|TRBV28|few
CASSSYPGMDYGYTF
TGTGCCAGCAGTTCCTATCCAGGGATGGACTATGGCTACACCTTC
>-|TRBJ2-7|TRBV27|-
CASSYREGSYEQYF
TGTGCCAGCAGTTACAGGGAAGGTTCCTACGAGCAGTACTTC
>-|TRBJ2-2|TRBV9|many
CASRAENTGELFF
TGTGCCAGCAGGGCCGAGAACACCGGGGAGCTGTTTTTT
>-|TRBJ2-7|TRBV6-1|-
CASSEAAVRSYEQYF
TGTGCCAGCAGTGAAGCGGCCGTCAGATCCTACGAGCAGTACTTC
>-|TRBJ1-1|TRBV7-2|-
CASSPTYGNTEAFF
TGTGCCAGCAGTCCGACTTATGGGAACACTGAAGCTTTCTTT
>-|TRBJ2-5|TRBV7-2|-
CASSVQGGETQYF
TGTGCCAGCAGCGTACAGGGTGGAGAGACCCAGTACTTC
>-|TRBJ2-2|TRBV27|-
CASSFSGELFF
TGTGCCAGCAGTTTTTCGGGGGAGCTGTTTTTT
>TRBD2|TRBJ2-2|TRBV4-2|-
CASSPLLKRERAGELFF
TGTGCCAGCAGCCCCCTCCTCAAGCGGGAGAGGGCCGGGGAGCTGTTTTTT
>TRBD1|TRBJ1-6|TRBV19|once
CASSSNRGRNSPLHF
TGTGCCAGTAGCTCGAACAGGGGGCGGAATTCACCCCTCCACTTT
>TRBD1|TRBJ1-4|TRBV5-1|-
CASSLAGQGANEKLFF
TGCGCCAGCAGCTTGGCCGGGCAGGGGGCTAATGAAAAACTGTTTTTT
>TRBD2|TRBJ2-5|TRBV7-3|-
CASPSSGGEPRETQYF
TGTGCCAGCCCCTCTAGCGGGGGGGAACCTCGGGAGACCCAGTACTTC
>-|TRBJ2-2|TRBV7-9|-
CASSLGGAGTGELFF
TGTGCCAGCAGCTTAGGAGGCGCGGGCACCGGGGAGCTGTTTTTT
>TRBD1|TRBJ2-3|TRBV29-1|-
CSVRSGGDTQYF
TGCAGCGTTAGATCAGGGGGAGATACGCAGTATTTT
>-|TRBJ2-7|TRBV18|-
CASSPPSSYEQYF
TGTGCCAGCTCACCACCGAGCTCCTACGAGCAGTACTTC
>-|TRBJ2-7|TRBV27|-
CASSNTGSPYEQYF
TGTGCCAGCAGTAACACAGGGTCCCCCTACGAGCAGTACTTC
>TRBD1|TRBJ2-3|TRBV24-1|-
CATSDPTPGQGGTDTQYF
TGTGCCACCAGTGACCCTACCCCGGGACAGGGAGGCACAGATACGCAGTATTTT
>TRBD2|TRBJ2-5|TRBV7-9|-
CASSAGLAGQETQYF
TGTGCCAGCAGCGCGGGACTAGCGGGGCAAGAGACCCAGTACTTC
>TRBD1|TRBJ1-5|TRBV19|-
CASSIGRRHRGPNQPQHF
TGTGCCAGTAGTATAGGTCGGCGGCACAGGGGACCTAATCAGCCCCAGCATTTT
>TRBD1|TRBJ2-7|TRBV29-1|-
CSVADRAGREQYF
TGCAGCGTAGCCGACAGGGCGGGTCGCGAGCAGTACTTC
>TRBD1|TRBJ1-2|TRBV6-6|-
CASSYGQGDGYTF
TGTGCCAGCAGTTACGGACAGGGCGATGGCTACACCTTC
>-|TRBJ1-2|TRBV11-2|-
CASSLVQGFRGYTF
TGTGCCAGCAGCTTAGTACAGGGATTTCGTGGCTACACCTTC
>-|TRBJ1-2|TRBV5-1|-
CASSSGDVGFYGYTF
TGCGCCAGCAGCTCGGGGGACGTCGGTTTCTATGGCTACACCTTC
>-|TRBJ2-5|TRBV29-1|-
CSVEDRETQYF
TGCAGCGTTGAAGATCGAGAGACCCAGTACTTC
>-|TRBJ2-5|TRBV6-5|-
CASRATQETQYF
TGTGCCAGCAGAGCGACCCAAGAGACCCAGTACTTC
>TRBD1|TRBJ1-5|TRBV6-6|-
CASSSGTGNQPQHF
TGTGCCAGCAGTTCCGGGACAGGCAATCAGCCCCAGCATTTT
>-|TRBJ1-2|TRBV4-3|-
CASSQVGQALRGYTF
TGCGCCAGCAGCCAAGTGGGGCAGGCCCTACGTGGCTACACCTTC
>-|TRBJ2-5|TRBV29-1|-
CSVGGGPRETQYF
TGCAGCGTTGGGGGCGGACCCAGGGAGACCCAGTACTTC
>TRBD1|TRBJ2-7|TRBV5-1|-
CASSTGQGDYEQYF
TGCGCCAGCAGCACGGGACAGGGGGACTACGAGCAGTACTTC
>TRBD1|TRBJ2-5|TRBV11-2|-
CASSRDREPGETQYF
TGTGCCAGCAGCCGAGACAGGGAACCAGGGGAGACCCAGTACTTC